Below are 23 T cell receptor beta chains sequenced from a single sample in a study of blood T cell repertoires in COVID-19. Only in-frame clones appear in the TCRdb table, and some are missing; sequencing was by immunoSEQ multiplex PCR. Found here are about 260,000 clones, roughly 85% of them singletons; the top ten hold 13%. Sample: peripheral blood. Receptor source: a human donor in a cohort sampled during active COVID-19.

The rearrangement links TRBV10-1 to TRBJ1-3; D is undetermined. Germline CDR1 WNHNN, CDR2 SYGVQD (reference sequence). V shed 3 bases and J shed 1 base, with 7 bases lying between them. The CDR3 contains 14 residues. The CDR3 is CASSEHPSGNTIYF. Here the CDR3 DNA reads TGCGCCAGCAGTGAACATCCTTCTGGAAACACCATATATTTT.

The chain couples TRBV11-3 to TRBJ2-1; 14 nucleotides align to TRBD2. From germline, CDR1 is SGHNT and CDR2 YENEEA. This CDR3 comprises 17 residues. V lost 5 bases and J lost 6; bases outside the gene matches: 9. CDR3 sequence reads: CASSPGGGTSGSNEQFF. The CDR3 DNA sequence: TGTGCCAGCAGCCCCGGCGGTGGGACTAGCGGGAGCAATGAGCAGTTCTTC.

This chain uses TRBV14 with TRBJ2-2; 8 nucleotides align to TRBD2. The CDR3 spans 16 residues. Per germline, CDR1 SGHDN and CDR2 FVKESK. The V gene end was trimmed by 1 base and the J gene end by 3 bases; junction bases not matched to a gene: 4. As DNA, the CDR3 is TGTGCCAGCAGCCAAGTAAGCGGGAGATACACCGGGGAGCTGTTTTTT. Protein sequence: CASSQVSGRYTGELFF.

This clone was detected many times. The CDR3 sequence: CASSQGTSGSNEQFF. CDR3 coding DNA: TGTGCCAGCAGCCAAGGGACTAGCGGGAGTAATGAGCAGTTCTTC. This chain connects TRBV3-1 (or the pseudogene TRBV3-2) to TRBJ2-1, with TRBD2 matching 13 bases. The CDR3 sequence is 15 residues long. Looked up from germline, CDR1 is LGHDT and CDR2 is YNNKEL (reference sequence). Germline trimming cut 1 base from V and 7 bases from J; bases unmatched to any gene: 1.

This clone has a handful of counts. The chain is built from TRBV6-2 or TRBV6-3 and TRBJ2-7, with 7 positions matching TRBD2. The ends lost 4 bases at V and 2 bases at J; junction bases unmatched: 11. Germline V gene lookup returns CDR1 MNHEY and CDR2 SVGEGT. The CDR3 has 16 amino acids. CDR3 amino acids: CASSFWRAGPAYEQYF. The CDR3 coding sequence is TGTGCCAGCAGTTTTTGGCGAGCGGGACCCGCCTACGAGCAGTACTTC.

V usage is TRBV5-4 and J usage is TRBJ1-1; tentatively, D is TRBD1 (6 bases). The germline V gene has CDR1 SGHNT and CDR2 YYREEE (reference sequence). There are 13 residues in the CDR3. With 4 bases removed from V and 1 base from J, the gap between germline ends came to 8 bases. CDR3 nucleotides: TGTGCCAGCAGCCCGACAGGGAACACTGAAGCTTTCTTT. This sequence encodes CASSPTGNTEAFF.

The chain is built from TRBV7-3 and TRBJ2-1, with 8 bases lining up with TRBD2. The CDR3 length is 16 residues. V dropped 2 bases and J dropped 4; count of bases not matched to a gene: 7. Germline loops: CDR1 SGHTA, CDR2 FQGTGA. The CDR3 region has the DNA TGTGCCAGCAGCTTACGGTCTAGCGGGCGTTACAATGAGCAGTTCTTC. Translated, it gives CASSLRSSGRYNEQFF.

The chain couples TRBV9 to TRBJ2-5, with D possibly being TRBD1 (6 bases). The germline V and J ends were trimmed by 0 bases and 4 bases, with 16 bases remaining between them. The CDR3 is made up of 16 amino acids. Germline V gives CDR1 SGDLS, CDR2 YYNGEE. The CDR3 protein is CASSVGAGVGGETQYF. For the CDR3, the DNA is TGTGCCAGCAGCGTAGGAGCAGGGGTCGGCGGAGAGACCCAGTACTTC.

The chain recombines TRBV9 with TRBJ1-2, with D perhaps TRBD1 (5 bases). The germline CDR1 and CDR2 sequences are SGDLS and YYNGEE. V dropped 1 base and J dropped 2 bases, with 6 bases sitting between them. This CDR3 comprises 13 residues. CDR3 bases: TGTGCCAGCAGCGTAAACAGGAACTATGGCTACACCTTC. Amino acids: CASSVNRNYGYTF.

This sequence joins TRBV6-1 and TRBJ2-7; 8 bases match TRBD1. The CDR3 contains 14 residues. The germline CDR1 and CDR2 sequences are MNHNS and SASEGT. Trimming cost V 2 bases and J 3 bases; bases outside gene matches: 3. In DNA, the CDR3 is TGTGCCAGCAGTGAACTTGACAGGGGCTACGAGCAGTACTTC. Translation: CASSELDRGYEQYF.

This clone was observed a handful of times. The chain employs TRBV10-3 and TRBJ1-1; D perhaps matches TRBD1 (6 bases). Trimming cost V 6 bases and J 6 bases, with 17 bases left between them. This CDR3 is built from 14 residues. Germline CDR1 ENHRY, CDR2 SYGVKD. The CDR3 DNA reads TGTGCCATCAGGGAAACAGGGAAAGGACCTGAAGCTTTCTTT. As protein: CAIRETGKGPEAFF.

The rearrangement links TRBV7-2 to TRBJ1-3; D unclear. This CDR3 comprises 14 residues. In germline, CDR1 is SGHTA, CDR2 FQGNSA. Trimming removed 2 bases from V and 6 bases from J, with 11 bases in between. The CDR3 loop is CASSLSREQNTIYF. The CDR3 nucleotides are TGTGCCAGCAGCTTATCCCGGGAGCAAAACACCATATATTTT.

A word on this clone: This CDR3 is also generated by other DNA sequences in the sample. The chain joins TRBV29-1 to TRBJ2-1, with D possibly matching TRBD2 (5 bases). The germline gives CDR1 SQVTM, CDR2 ANQGSEA. V lost 3 bases and J 9 bases, leaving 9 bases between the germline ends. The CDR3 extends over 11 amino acids. As DNA, the CDR3 is TGCAGCGTTGACGGTGAGGGTGAGCAGTTCTTC. It yields the protein CSVDGEGEQFF.

The CDR3 sequence is CASSETGSIYEQYF. DNA of the CDR3: TGTGCCAGCAGTGAAACAGGAAGCATCTACGAGCAGTACTTC. The chain couples TRBV6-1 to TRBJ2-7, with a possible D match to TRBD1 (5 bases). Trimming stripped 2 bases from V and 3 bases from J, with 11 bases between. From germline, CDR1 is MNHNS and CDR2 SASEGT. This CDR3 region has 14 residues.

This clone appeared a single time. This chain joins TRBV5-6 and TRBJ1-2; D is possibly TRBD1 (5 bases). Trimming took 0 bases from V and 4 from J, leaving 13 bases between them. The V gene's germline CDR1 is SGHDT and CDR2 YYEEEE. This CDR3 is 15 amino acids long. The CDR3 spells CASSLVGTGGYGYTF. In DNA, the CDR3 is TGTGCCAGCAGCTTGGTAGGGACCGGGGGCTATGGCTACACCTTC.

This chain connects TRBV9 to TRBJ2-7, with 9 bases identical to TRBD2. CDR1 is SGDLS and CDR2 is YYNGEE in the germline V gene. The CDR3 covers 15 residues. V shed 5 bases and J 7 bases; nucleotides not matched to a gene: 13. The CDR3 nucleotides are TGTGCCAGCAGAGTTCCGGGACTAGCTAAGCGGGAGCAGTACTTC. Protein sequence: CASRVPGLAKREQYF.

The chain couples TRBV23-1 to TRBJ2-4, with TRBD1 as a possible D gene (5 bases). TRBV23-1 is labeled an ORF, and its function is uncertain. This CDR3 is built from 16 residues. Trimming shortened V by 6 bases and J by 0 bases, and 15 bases separated the two germline ends. The chain's CDR3 is CASRYHGHLAKNIQYF. CDR3 DNA sequence: TGCGCCAGCAGATACCATGGACACCTAGCCAAAAACATTCAGTACTTC.

This clone was recorded a few times. The rearrangement uses TRBV4-2 and TRBJ2-7; D gene uncertain. Germline assignment: CDR1 LGHNA and CDR2 YNFKEQ. The CDR3 sequence is 15 residues long. Trimming pared 1 base from V and 0 bases from J, leaving 10 bases between. The CDR3 coding sequence is TGTGCCAGCAGCCAAGCGCGGAGCAGCTCCTACGAGCAGTACTTC. It yields the protein CASSQARSSSYEQYF.

In DNA form, the CDR3 reads TGTGCTAGTGGTCCCGAGACAGGGGCGGGCTACACCTTC. It codes for CASGPETGAGYTF. This chain links TRBV12-5 with TRBJ1-2, with TRBD1 matching over 8 bases. The germline CDR1 and CDR2 sequences are LGHNT and FRNRAP. The CDR3 covers 13 residues. V was clipped by 5 bases and J by 8 bases; unmatched bases: 7.

The V and J genes are TRBV5-1 and TRBJ2-1, with 9 bases lining up with TRBD1. The junction had 23 bases not matched to a gene; V was cut back by 5 bases and J by 5 bases. The germline V gene has CDR1 SGHRS and CDR2 YFSETQ. The CDR3 sequence is 20 residues long. CDR3 DNA: TGCGCCAGCAGTTCCACCCCCGGGACAGGGAAGAGGTCCACACACAATGAGCAGTTCTTC. Translation: CASSSTPGTGKRSTHNEQFF.

The chain combines TRBV6-5 with TRBJ2-5, with 7 nucleotides matching TRBD2. In germline, CDR1 is MNHEY, CDR2 SVGAGI. The CDR3 runs to 15 residues. J was trimmed by 5 bases and V by 0 bases; bases with no gene match: 6. CDR3 amino acids: CASSYSASGQETQYF. The CDR3 DNA sequence: TGTGCCAGCAGTTACTCAGCTAGCGGTCAGGAGACCCAGTACTTC.

This clone was detected a few times. The chain recombines TRBV23-1 with TRBJ2-7, with 12 bases fitting TRBD1. TRBV23-1 is recorded as an ORF, its role being uncertain. After removal of 3 bases from V and 7 bases from J, the junction contained 10 bases not matched to a gene. This CDR3 spans 16 amino acids. The CDR3 DNA reads as TGCGCCAGCAGTCACCCAACGGGACAGGGGGCGGAGGAGCAGTACTTC. This codes for CASSHPTGQGAEEQYF.

The V call is TRBV14, the J call TRBJ2-2; 7 bases fit TRBD1. V lost 2 bases, J lost 3 bases, and 3 bases stayed unmatched. This CDR3 region has 15 residues. Germline V gives CDR1 SGHDN, CDR2 FVKESK. The CDR3, as DNA: TGTGCCAGCAGCCAAATCAGGGGGTACACCGGGGAGCTGTTTTTT. Protein: CASSQIRGYTGELFF.